The sample holds one count of the clone carrying this TCR beta chain. The CDR3 covers 14 residues. Trimming pared 1 base from V and 9 bases from J, leaving 13 bases between. Germline V gene data show CDR1 as SGHVS and CDR2 as FQNEAQ. Per sorted-subset replicate PCR, input was around 200 ng DNA, representing 30,000 to 35,000 T cell genomes. Clones were sequenced by immunoSEQ multiplex PCR, and TCRdb holds only the in-frame ones, with some missing. The data contain some 2,500,000 clones, 90% to 95% of them singletons. This sample was taken from a study of shared clonotypes between healthy human individuals.

Sequencing was performed on naive CD4+ T cells from PBMCs. Subset meaning: CD45RA+ positively selected. This TCR was sampled from a man younger than 35 in good health. Some clones in this sample may be carry-over from other donors' samples. The chain links TRBV7-8 to TRBJ1-5; D might be TRBD1 (6 bases). The chain's CDR3 is CASSLGTARWPQHF. In DNA, the CDR3 is TGTGCCAGCAGCTTAGGGACAGCGCGTTGGCCCCAGCATTTT. Full variable domain (rest looked up from reference TRBV7-8 and TRBJ1-5): GAGVSQSPRYKVAKRGQDVALRCDPISGHVSLFWYQQALGQGPEFLTYFQNEAQLDKSGLPSDRFFAERPEGSVSTLKIQRTQQEDSAVYLCASSLGTARWPQHFGDGTRLSIL.